This record looks at one T cell receptor beta chain sequence and its context. The antigen is not known. These data are taken from a study of siplizumab effects on memory and regulatory T cells. Overall study findings and caveats: Naive T cells were seemingly more diverse than memory cells, and major contributions to the alloresponse seemed to be made by them.

Assay used: immunoSEQ multiplex PCR; TCRdb lists only in-frame clones, some missing. The table includes approximately 84,000 clones, approximately 95% detected once. Germline V CDR1 and CDR2: LNHDA, SQIVND (reference sequence). This CDR3 contains 12 residues. The receptor was derived from a human donor in good health. The V call is TRBV19, the J call TRBJ2-5, with 8 bases lining up with TRBD1. The J call is doubtful: the DNA matches TRBJ2-7 better. Sequenced sample: CD8+ T cells sorted from blood. The CDR3 spells CASGTGTYEQYF. CDR3 nucleotides: TGTGCCAGTGGGACAGGTACCTACGAGCAGTACTTC.